This T cell receptor (beta chain) was profiled in a study of control samples from healthy donors and cancer patients. TCRdb's copy holds only in-frame clones and misses some; the assay was immunoSEQ multiplex PCR. This table holds 150,000 to 190,000 clones, over 85% found once. This clone showed up just once. Germline trimming cut 5 bases from V and 10 bases from J; bases unmatched to any gene: 6. The germline V gene has CDR1 MDHEN and CDR2 SYDVKM. This CDR3 comprises 12 residues. This rearrangement joins TRBV28 to TRBJ1-1; 8 bases are shared with TRBD1. Input material: blood. This sequence originates from a man aged 45 to 65 in good health. The CDR3 reads CASSAPQGAAFF. The DNA of the CDR3 is TGTGCCAGCAGTGCACCCCAGGGGGCAGCTTTCTTT.